This TCR beta chain appears in the sequencing data of a study of T cells in Graves' hyperthyroidism and ophthalmopathy. Study-level background: Sampling of peripheral blood happened at initial diagnosis, prior to any treatment.

Graves' hyperthyroidism without ophthalmopathy progression within 18 months was termed stable. Amplification of TCR beta CDR3 regions was performed using RNA transcripts as template. Initially, a first-round RT-PCR of the TCR CDR3 employed the HTBI primer set. Each CDR3 protein is one row after TCRdb ran MiXCR on the multiplex PCR reads. The sample yields around 290,000 distinct CDR3 sequences, roughly 13% seen once. CDR1 is DFQATT, CDR2 SNEGSKA, per germline (reference sequence). This CDR3 comprises 12 residues. Trimming cost V 3 bases and J 7 bases, with 13 bases left between them. This rearrangement joins TRBV20-1 to TRBJ2-7, with a tentative D call TRBD2 (5 bases). Sequencing used blood. The sequence derives from a woman aged 40 to 50 with Graves' hyperthyroidism. The chain's CDR3 is CSASPRENEQYF. The CDR3 DNA reads as TGCAGTGCTAGCCCCCGGGAAAATGAGCAGTACTTC.